The next 23 T cell receptor beta chains were all read from a single sample in a study of T cells after yellow fever vaccination. TCRdb recomputed calls from the 5' RACE reads with MiXCR, one row per CDR3 protein. The sample consists of approximately 74,000 distinct CDR3 sequences, roughly 7.4% of them appearing once. The input for sequencing was CD8+ T cells sorted from PBMCs, taken around 5 days after the first yellow fever vaccination. The origin of the receptors is a man younger than 35 who received the YFV17D yellow fever vaccine.

The DNA of the CDR3 is TGTGCCTGGAGTGTTGGAGCGGGGGGCGGCGAGCAGTACTTC. Translation gives CAWSVGAGGGEQYF. The chain couples TRBV30 to TRBJ2-7, with TRBD2 identical over 9 bases. The trim removed 0 bases at V and 6 bases at J, leaving 6 bases unmatched. The CDR3 totals 14 residues. Germline lookup yields CDR1 GTSNPN and CDR2 SVGIG (reference sequence).

This clonotype was observed at least ten times. The V and J genes are TRBV18 and TRBJ1-4; TRBD1 agrees at 7 bases. V was pared by 6 bases and J by 2 bases, with 12 bases of the junction left unmatched. CDR1 is KGHSH and CDR2 is LQKENI in the germline V gene. CDR3 length: 17 residues. Written as DNA, the CDR3 is TGTGCCAGCTCTATAGAGGGGGCGCAAAGGACTAATGAAAAACTGTTTTTT. Amino acids: CASSIEGAQRTNEKLFF.

This clonotype was seen at least ten times. The chain is built from TRBV5-1 and TRBJ1-1; TRBD1 matches at 8 bases. V lost 2 bases to trimming and J lost 4 bases; unmatched junction nucleotides: 1. This CDR3 is built from 13 residues. Germline V gives CDR1 SGHRS, CDR2 YFSETQ. For the CDR3, the DNA is TGCGCCAGCAGCTTTCAGGGGGCCACTGAAGCTTTCTTT. It specifies CASSFQGATEAFF.

This clonotype has only a few counts. The rearrangement joins TRBV6-5 to TRBJ1-1; weak D call: TRBD1 (5 bases). CDR1 and CDR2 (germline): MNHEY, SVGAGI. V dropped 2 bases and J dropped 4 bases, with 11 bases sitting between them. The CDR3 is 14 amino acids. The CDR3 nucleotides read TGTGCCAGCAGTTACGAGGAAAGGGGCACTGAAGCTTTCTTT. It specifies CASSYEERGTEAFF.

With regard to this clonotype: This clone may be a read error of a much larger clone one base away. V and J are TRBV7-9 and TRBJ2-1, with TRBD1 as a possible D gene (7 bases). The CDR3 sequence is 13 residues long. Trimming removed 8 bases from V and 7 bases from J, with 15 bases in between. Germline assignment: CDR1 SEHNR and CDR2 FQNEAQ (reference sequence). The CDR3 here is CASDPGGLNEQFF. The CDR3 DNA is TGTGCCAGCGATCCAGGGGGGCTAAATGAGCAGTTCTTC.

The CDR3 DNA follows: TGTGCCAGCAGTTCCGCAGGAGGAGGGGACACTGAAGCTTTCTTT. This codes for CASSSAGGGDTEAFF. The rearrangement uses TRBV12-3 or TRBV12-4 and TRBJ1-1; tentative D call: TRBD1 (5 bases). The CDR3 is made up of 15 amino acids. V was pared by 4 bases and J by 3 bases, with 15 bases between.

This clonotype was counted a few times. The chain links TRBV15 to TRBJ1-5; D uncertain. The ends were cut back, 0 bases at V and 7 bases at J, with 7 bases in the middle. CDR1 is LNHNV and CDR2 is YYDKDF in the germline V gene (reference sequence). The CDR3 contains 13 residues. The CDR3 sequence: CATSRDQNQPQHF. CDR3 sequence (DNA): TGTGCCACCAGCAGAGATCAAAACCAGCCCCAGCATTTT. The entire variable domain, with the rest obtained from reference TRBV15 and TRBJ1-5, is as follows: DAMVIQNPRYQVTQFGKPVTLSCSQTLNHNVMYWYQQKSSQAPKLLFHYYDKDFNNEADTPDNFQSRRPNTSFCFLDIRSPGLGDTAMYLCATSRDQNQPQHFGDGTRLSIL.

The CDR3 spells CASSQDLGAGQPQHF. The DNA of the CDR3 is TGTGCCAGCAGCCAAGATTTGGGGGCCGGTCAGCCCCAGCATTTT. The genes are TRBV3-1 and TRBJ1-5; perhaps TRBD1 as D (6 bases). The length of the CDR3 is 15 residues. Germline lookup yields CDR1 LGHDT and CDR2 YNNKEL (reference sequence). The V gene lost 0 bases and the J gene lost 6 bases, with 12 bases spanning the gap.

This clonotype was recorded many times. V and J are TRBV7-6 and TRBJ1-3, with 8 nucleotides matching TRBD1. This CDR3 contains 15 residues. The ends lost 5 bases at V and 0 bases at J; junction bases unmatched: 3. Germline V gene sequence: CDR1 SGHVS, CDR2 FNYEAQ. CDR3 in DNA: TGTGCCAGCAGCCAGGGGGCCCCCTCTGGAAACACCATATATTTT. Translating gives CASSQGAPSGNTIYF.

This clonotype came up a few times. The chain carries TRBV29-1 and TRBJ1-1; no clear D. V was cut by 3 bases and J by 6 bases, with 11 bases left in between. The CDR3 consists of 12 residues. From germline, CDR1 is SQVTM and CDR2 ANQGSEA. CDR3 DNA: TGCAGCGTTGAGGGGATTAGGGCTGAAGCTTTCTTT. It codes for CSVEGIRAEAFF.

The genes are TRBV4-1 and TRBJ1-1, with D uncertain. V dropped 4 bases and J dropped 13 bases, with 13 bases sitting between them. In germline, CDR1 is MGHRA, CDR2 YSYEKL. This CDR3 spans 11 amino acids. CDR3 amino acids: CASSPREELFF. Written as DNA, the CDR3 is TGCGCCAGCAGCCCTCGCGAGGAGCTTTTCTTT.

This clonotype occurred a few times. This chain joins TRBV6-5 and TRBJ2-5, with 8 nucleotides matching TRBD1. Germline CDR1 reads MNHEY; CDR2 reads SVGAGI. The V and J ends lost 6 bases and 0 bases, in that order; junction bases with no gene match: 9. This CDR3 is built from 16 residues. DNA of the CDR3: TGTGCCAGCAGCTTAGGGACAGGCCGATACCAAGAGACCCAGTACTTC. Translated: CASSLGTGRYQETQYF.

V is TRBV7-6 and J is TRBJ1-4; D might be TRBD1 (5 bases). The CDR3 length is 17 residues. Trimming stripped 4 bases from V and 7 bases from J, with 22 bases between. Looked up from germline, CDR1 is SGHVS and CDR2 is FNYEAQ. CDR3 DNA sequence: TGTGCCAGCAGCTCCTTGGGGGGTGGAGATAGGCGTGAAAAACTGTTTTTT. Its translation is CASSSLGGGDRREKLFF.

In the case of this clonotype: This may stem from a read error, because a much larger clone lies one nucleotide away. The rearrangement joins TRBV29-1 to TRBJ2-5; D gene unclear. The V end lost 2 bases, the J end lost 2 bases, and 6 bases lay between the germline ends. The germline V gene has CDR1 SQVTM and CDR2 ANQGSEA. The CDR3 has 12 amino acids. The CDR3 protein is CSVEPGQETQYF. The CDR3 DNA follows: TGCAGCGTTGAACCGGGTCAAGAGACCCAGTACTTC.

With regard to this clonotype: The junction departs from germline at one end; a sequencing error may be responsible. V is TRBV7-2 and J is TRBJ2-1; TRBD1 or TRBD2 may be the D gene (5 bases each). Germline-derived CDR1 and CDR2 are SGHTA and FQGNSA. The CDR3 totals 13 residues. This CDR3 reads CATSGSRVNEQFF. The DNA for the CDR3 is TGTGCCACCAGCGGATCCAGGGTCAATGAGCAGTTCTTC.

In nucleotides, the CDR3 is TGCAGCGTTCCCGGAGGGGAGGCCCCAACTAATGAAAAACTGTTTTTT. This encodes CSVPGGEAPTNEKLFF. This rearrangement joins TRBV29-1 to TRBJ1-4, with a possible D match to TRBD1 (5 bases). From germline, CDR1 is SQVTM and CDR2 ANQGSEA. The CDR3 totals 16 residues. The ends were cut back, 5 bases at V and 0 bases at J, with 16 bases in the middle. Drawing the rest from reference TRBV29-1 and TRBJ1-4, the complete variable domain is SAVISQKPSRDICQRGTSLTIQCQVDSQVTMMFWYRQQPGQSLTLIATANQGSEATYESGFVIDKFPISRPNLTFSTLTVSNMSPEDSSIYLCSVPGGEAPTNEKLFFGSGTQLSVL.

The chain couples TRBV7-3 to TRBJ2-7, with D perhaps TRBD1 (7 bases). This CDR3 comprises 14 residues. Trimming removed 6 bases at V and 3 bases at J, with 15 bases between. Germline V gene lookup returns CDR1 SGHTA and CDR2 FQGTGA. Here the CDR3 reads CASSFSGGSYEQYF. CDR3 DNA sequence: TGTGCCAGCAGTTTTTCAGGGGGGAGCTACGAGCAGTACTTC. Drawing the rest from reference TRBV7-3 and TRBJ2-7, the complete variable domain is GAGVSQTPSNKVTEKGKYVELRCDPISGHTALYWYRQSLGQGPEFLIYFQGTGAADDSGLPNDRFFAVRPEGSVSTLKIQRTERGDSAVYLCASSFSGGSYEQYFGPGTRLTVT.

In its sample, this clonotype was seen many times. V usage is TRBV7-9 and J usage is TRBJ2-1; D is unresolved. Germline lookup yields CDR1 SEHNR and CDR2 FQNEAQ (reference sequence). This CDR3 has 11 amino acids. Trimming pared 7 bases from V and 4 bases from J, leaving 5 bases between. As DNA, the CDR3 is TGTGCCAGCACCCTATACAATGAGCAGTTCTTC. It translates to CASTLYNEQFF.

The chain links TRBV12-3 or TRBV12-4 to TRBJ2-7, with TRBD1 as a possible D gene (6 bases). The V and J ends lost 6 bases and 6 bases respectively, with 21 bases between them. The CDR3 is 15 amino acids. CDR3 in DNA: TGTGCCAGCAGCCTACAGGGAACGGTGGTCTCCGAGCAGTACTTC. This codes for CASSLQGTVVSEQYF.

Remarks on this clonotype: It may be a read error: a sequence one base away is much more abundant. The chain carries TRBV20-1 and TRBJ1-5; D not certain. Trimming shortened V by 5 bases and J by 2 bases, and 7 bases separated the two germline ends. Germline loops: CDR1 DFQATT, CDR2 SNEGSKA (reference sequence). There are 12 residues in the CDR3. The CDR3 DNA reads as TGCAGTGCTGGCCAGGGCAATCAGCCCCAGCATTTT. Amino acids: CSAGQGNQPQHF.

At least ten counts were recorded for this clonotype. The rearrangement joins TRBV5-1 to TRBJ2-7; TRBD2 might be the D (5 bases). Trimming pared 2 bases from V and 2 bases from J, leaving 8 bases between. The CDR3 has 13 residues. In germline, CDR1 is SGHRS, CDR2 YFSETQ. The CDR3 loop reads CASSFDGTYEQYF. DNA for the CDR3: TGCGCCAGCAGCTTCGACGGGACCTACGAGCAGTACTTC.

The J gene is TRBJ1-3, the V gene TRBV7-9; no definite D call. The length of the CDR3 is 14 residues. Deletions cut 7 bases from V and 0 bases from J, with 10 bases between. Germline-derived CDR1 and CDR2 are SEHNR and FQNEAQ (reference sequence). This CDR3 reads CASTPISSGNTIYF. The CDR3 region has the DNA TGTGCCAGCACTCCAATTTCCTCTGGAAACACCATATATTTT. Using reference TRBV7-9 and TRBJ1-3 for the parts outside the CDR3, the full variable domain is DTGVSQNPRHKITKRGQNVTFRCDPISEHNRLYWYRQTLGQGPEFLTYFQNEAQLEKSRLLSDRFSAERPKGSFSTLEIQRTEQGDSAMYLCASTPISSGNTIYFGEGSWLTVV.

This clonotype was recorded many times. The chain is built from TRBV29-1 and TRBJ2-1; tentatively, D is TRBD1 (5 bases). This CDR3 is built from 10 residues. V was trimmed by 7 bases and J by 7 bases, leaving 8 bases between them. Germline CDR1 is SQVTM and CDR2 is ANQGSEA. The CDR3 coding sequence is TGCAGCGACAGACAGAATGAGCAGTTCTTC. As protein: CSDRQNEQFF.